A selection of T cell receptor beta chains follows, all from one sample in a study of blood T cell repertoires in COVID-19. Sequencing used immunoSEQ multiplex PCR; TCRdb keeps in-frame clones, though not all of them. The data show 50,000 to 70,000 clones, around 65% seen once. Sequencing was performed on PBMCs or T cells enriched from blood (not recorded which). The receptors originated from a woman aged 60-70 years who had been exposed to COVID-19. Both conserved end residues are part of each CDR3. Each record gives: J gene, V gene, D gene, clone size, CDR3 DNA, CDR3 protein. A D gene is named only where the DNA matches it firmly. Part of the rows lack a size; the others show once, few, many or a class for expanded clones.

TRBJ2-1 | TRBV6-5 | . | few | TGTGCCAGCCAGGGCGCGGGGTGGTCCTACAATGAGCAGTTCTTC | CASQGAGWSYNEQFF
TRBJ1-2 | TRBV9 | TRBD1 | . | TGTGCCAGCAGCCCACGGGACAGCCATGGCTACACCTTC | CASSPRDSHGYTF
TRBJ2-7 | TRBV4-3 | TRBD2 | . | TGCGCCAGCAGCCAGCTAGCGGGAGGTCGGAACGAGCAGTACTTC | CASSQLAGGRNEQYF
TRBJ2-7 | TRBV6-2/TRBV6-3 | TRBD2 | . | TGTGCCAGCAGTTGGACTAGATACGAGCAGTACTTC | CASSWTRYEQYF
TRBJ1-4 | TRBV28 | TRBD1 | . | TGTGCCAGCAGTTCCCTACAGGGGGTTAATGAAAAACTGTTTTTT | CASSSLQGVNEKLFF
TRBJ1-3 | TRBV5-6 | . | . | TGTGCCAGCAGCTGGAGGGGTCCTGGAAACACCATATATTTT | CASSWRGPGNTIYF
TRBJ1-1 | TRBV4-2 | . | few | TGTGCCAGCAGCCAAGATCGGTGGGGGGGTGCCGAAGCTTTCTTT | CASSQDRWGGAEAFF
TRBJ1-5 | TRBV28 | . | . | TGTGCCAGCAGTTTCGGGGGGATCGGTCAGCCCCAGCATTTT | CASSFGGIGQPQHF
TRBJ1-2 | TRBV29-1 | TRBD1 | . | TGCAGCGGCATTTCTGGACAGGGGGCTTCTGGCTACACCTTC | CSGISGQGASGYTF
TRBJ1-2 | TRBV7-2 | . | few | TGTGCCAGCAGCCCCGGGGTCAAAAGACGGTACTATGGCTACACCTTC | CASSPGVKRRYYGYTF
TRBJ1-2 | TRBV19 | TRBD1 | . | TGTGCCAGTAGTTTCGACAGGGGTCAGCGTGGCTACACCTTC | CASSFDRGQRGYTF
TRBJ2-1 | TRBV28 | . | . | TGTGCCAGCAGTTTTGGGCTAGCTGGGGATGAGCAGTTCTTC | CASSFGLAGDEQFF
TRBJ1-1 | TRBV5-1 | TRBD1 | . | TGCGCCAGCAGCTTGGGGCGGACAGGGGGATGGAACACTGAAGCTTTCTTT | CASSLGRTGGWNTEAFF
TRBJ1-6 | TRBV3-1/TRBV3-2 | . | . | TGTGCCAGCAGCCTCCGGGACTGGCGATCCTCACCCCTCCACTTT | CASSLRDWRSSPLHF
TRBJ1-6 | TRBV7-3 | TRBD1 | . | TGTGCCAGCAGCTCCGGGACAGGGGGCGATTCACCCCTCCACTTT | CASSSGTGGDSPLHF
TRBJ2-7 | TRBV7-3 | . | few | TGTGCCAGCAGCTTAACGTTGGGGCCCTCCTACGAGCAGTACTTC | CASSLTLGPSYEQYF
TRBJ2-7 | TRBV25-1 | . | . | TGTGCCAGCAGTAAACTTTACGAGCAGTACTTC | CASSKLYEQYF
TRBJ1-2 | TRBV28 | TRBD1 | . | TGTGCCAGCAGTTTTAGGGCCGACAGGGTTAATGGCTACACCTTC | CASSFRADRVNGYTF
TRBJ1-6 | TRBV5-5 | TRBD1 | . | TGTGCCAGCAGCTTTCTGACGAGGGGGCTTAGTTCACCCCTCCACTTT | CASSFLTRGLSSPLHF
TRBJ2-5 | TRBV7-2 | . | few | TGTGCCAGCAGCCCGTACAGCATCCAAGAGACCCAGTACTTC | CASSPYSIQETQYF
TRBJ2-3 | TRBV28 | . | . | TGTGCCAGCAGGGCCTCAGGAAACACAGATACGCAGTATTTT | CASRASGNTDTQYF
TRBJ1-5 | TRBV9 | TRBD1 | . | TGTGCCAGCAGCGCGGGACAGGGAAGCAATCAGCCCCAGCATTTT | CASSAGQGSNQPQHF
TRBJ1-3 | TRBV6-1 | . | few | TGTGCCAGCAGTGATAGGAGGTCCTTCTCTGGAAACACCATATATTTT | CASSDRRSFSGNTIYF
TRBJ2-5 | TRBV5-1 | TRBD2 | . | TGCGCCAGCAGCTTGGTGGTAACTAGCGGGAGAGTTGAGACCCAGTACTTC | CASSLVVTSGRVETQYF
TRBJ2-1 | TRBV7-2 | . | few | TGTGCCAGCAGCTTTACTTACAATGAGCAGTTCTTC | CASSFTYNEQFF
TRBJ1-1 | TRBV5-4 | . | once | TGTGCCAGCAGCCCGGACGGGGGGGGTATCACTGAAGCTTTCTTT | CASSPDGGGITEAFF
TRBJ1-4 | TRBV7-6 | TRBD1 | . | TGTGCCAGCAGCTTAGCGTTGGGACAGGGGAAAAAACTGTTTTTT | CASSLALGQGKKLFF
TRBJ1-1 | TRBV6-1 | . | . | TGTGCCAGCAGTGAAGGGTCCAGGAATGTGGCTGAAGCTTTCTTT | CASSEGSRNVAEAFF
TRBJ2-3 | TRBV7-6 | . | once | TGTGCCAGCAGCTCCAGGGAGGCTACGCAGTATTTT | CASSSREATQYF
TRBJ1-2 | TRBV19 | TRBD1 | . | TGTGCCAGTAGTTCGACAGGGTTACCTGACTATGGCTACACCTTC | CASSSTGLPDYGYTF
TRBJ2-3 | TRBV14 | . | . | TGTGCCAGCAGCCGGGACTTCACAGATACGCAGTATTTT | CASSRDFTDTQYF
TRBJ1-5 | TRBV19 | TRBD1 | many | TGTGCCAGTAGTATAGTCGTTGAACAGGGGGCGAATCAGCCCCAGCATTTT | CASSIVVEQGANQPQHF
TRBJ1-6 | TRBV27 | . | . | TGTGCCAGCAGTCTTGAGTGGGTCGGGTCACCCCTCCACTTT | CASSLEWVGSPLHF
TRBJ1-3 | TRBV28 | TRBD1 | . | TGTGCCAGCATCAGCGGGACAGGGAGACCCGGCTCTGGAAACACCATATATTTT | CASISGTGRPGSGNTIYF
TRBJ1-2 | TRBV28 | TRBD1 | few | TGTGCCAGCAGACTGACAGGGTTTGGCTACACCTTC | CASRLTGFGYTF
TRBJ2-2 | TRBV4-2 | . | . | TGTGCCAGCAGCCCACGTGGGTCAACAGGTCTTAGTAACACCGGGGAGCTGTTTTTT | CASSPRGSTGLSNTGELFF
TRBJ1-5 | TRBV2 | . | . | TGTGCCAGCAGCAGGGCTTTCAATCAGCCCCAGCATTTT | CASSRAFNQPQHF
TRBJ2-3 | TRBV3-1/TRBV3-2 | TRBD2 | . | TGTGCCAGCAGCCCCCAGCCTAGCGGGGGGGCTGCGCAGTATTTT | CASSPQPSGGAAQYF
TRBJ2-6 | TRBV4-3 | . | . | TGCGCCAGCAGCCAAGATTATGGGGAGCATAGGGGGGCCAACGTCCTGACTTTC | CASSQDYGEHRGANVLTF
TRBJ1-1 | TRBV7-2 | . | . | TGTGCCAGCAGCCCTCCGCGCAGGGCCACTGAAGCTTTCTTT | CASSPPRRATEAFF
TRBJ1-4 | TRBV6-5 | . | . | TGTGCCAGCGGGGGCTTGTCTAATGAAAAACTGTTTTTT | CASGGLSNEKLFF
TRBJ2-1 | TRBV14 | TRBD2 | . | TGTGCCAGCAGCCCGACTAGCGGTAATGAGCAGTTCTTC | CASSPTSGNEQFF
TRBJ1-4 | TRBV28 | . | . | . | CASSLERETNEKLFF
TRBJ2-5 | TRBV7-2 | . | . | TGTGCCAGCAGCTCACCGGGGACCCAGTACTTC | CASSSPGTQYF
TRBJ1-1 | TRBV14 | . | . | TGTGCCAGCAGCCAAGATCCAGCTTGGAGGGCTTTCTTT | CASSQDPAWRAFF
TRBJ2-5 | TRBV7-2 | . | once | TGTGCCAGCAGCCCCCGGACAGAGTTTGGAGAGACCCAGTACTTC | CASSPRTEFGETQYF
TRBJ2-3 | TRBV11-2 | . | few | TGTGCCAGCAGCTTCTTAGCGAGCACAGATACGCAGTATTTT | CASSFLASTDTQYF
TRBJ2-1 | TRBV6-5 | TRBD1 | many | TGTGCCAGCAGTAAAAGGACAGGGAATGAGCAGTTCTTC | CASSKRTGNEQFF
TRBJ1-2 | TRBV5-1 | TRBD1 | few | TGCGCCAGCAGCTCACAACAGGGGTCCCATGGCTACACCTTC | CASSSQQGSHGYTF
TRBJ1-2 | TRBV20-1 | . | . | TGCAGTGCTACTATAACGGGTGGCTACACCTTC | CSATITGGYTF